These T cell receptor beta chains were read from a single sample in a study of T cell responses to AZD1222 COVID-19 vaccine. The data were produced by immunoSEQ multiplex PCR, yet TCRdb's version contains in-frame clones alone and is incomplete. Of roughly 120,000 clones detected, 75% to 95% appear once; the ten largest clones hold 5.4%. The sample here was peripheral blood, taken on day 0 of AZD1222 vaccination. The receptors here all came from an adult in good health. CDR3s leave out the opening cysteine and the closing phenylalanine or tryptophan. The D gene is left open where the match is weak.

cdr3_aa | d_call | j_call | v_call
ASSETGRGRINSNQPQH | . | TRBJ1-5 | TRBV6-1
ASSFSGVYGYT | . | TRBJ1-2 | TRBV28
ATSDLGSSYNEQF | . | TRBJ2-1 | TRBV24-1
ATSRGRANYEQY | . | TRBJ2-7 | TRBV15
ASSTTQGTAGNTIY | . | TRBJ1-3 | TRBV6-2/TRBV6-3
ASSVYDSEISGNTIY | . | TRBJ1-3 | TRBV9
ASSPGDRVEQY | TRBD1 | TRBJ2-7 | TRBV28
ASSSQTGFKLNQPQH | TRBD1 | TRBJ1-5 | TRBV27
ASRQPGGSSYEQY | . | TRBJ2-7 | TRBV6-5
SVGHVETQY | . | TRBJ2-5 | TRBV29-1
ASSLVDRSNEQF | . | TRBJ2-1 | TRBV7-9
ASRDSRIGYGYT | . | TRBJ1-2 | TRBV6-5
ASSPEVGITEAF | . | TRBJ1-1 | TRBV18
ATSRDGRNTEAF | . | TRBJ1-1 | TRBV15
ASSPRGPNTEAF | . | TRBJ1-1 | TRBV11-3
ASSPAGLLSLH | . | TRBJ1-6 | TRBV28
ASSFSVPSSYEQY | . | TRBJ2-7 | TRBV28
AWSDRQGSEQY | TRBD1 | TRBJ2-7 | TRBV30
ASSPQQGVGELF | TRBD1 | TRBJ2-2 | TRBV18
ASSPGTGFDTIY | TRBD1 | TRBJ1-3 | TRBV18
ASSYSLYLPRQTQY | . | TRBJ2-5 | TRBV6-5
AWSGQGKDGYT | . | TRBJ1-2 | TRBV30
ASSLSTGFGYEQY | TRBD1 | TRBJ2-7 | TRBV7-3
ASRKGGYNSPLH | . | TRBJ1-6 | TRBV6-5
ASGGVAKNIQY | TRBD2 | TRBJ2-4 | TRBV12-5